The rows below give T cell receptor beta chains drawn from one sample of a study of CD8+ T cells in alopecia areata. TCRdb's table, derived via immunoSEQ multiplex PCR, lists solely in-frame clones and lacks some. The sample contains approximately 160,000 clones, 60% of which appear only once. The sample in question was CD4+ T cells sorted from blood, obtained at week 24, from a patient treated with tofacitinib. The receptors here all came from a human donor with alopecia areata. Both conserved end residues are part of each CDR3. The D gene is left open where the match is weak. Clone sizes are given selectively: once, few, many, or a class where the clone is expanded.

j_call clone_size d_call v_call cdr3_nt cdr3_aa
TRBJ2-7 NA TRBD2 TRBV6-1 TGTGCCAGCGGGAACGGGGGGGCCACCTACGAGCAGTACTTC CASGNGGATYEQYF
TRBJ2-7 few TRBD1 TRBV29-1 TGCAGCGTTGGCGGCAGGGGGCGGTTCTCCTACGAGCAGTACTTC CSVGGRGRFSYEQYF
TRBJ2-3 NA NA TRBV20-1 TGCAGTGCCCAGAAAGATACGCAGTATTTT CSAQKDTQYF
TRBJ1-1 NA TRBD1 TRBV13 TGTGCCAGCAGCCGGAGACAGGGGGCAAGTGGGACTGAAGCTTTCTTT CASSRRQGASGTEAFF
TRBJ2-7 few NA TRBV2 TGTGCCAGCAGTGGGGGGCCTTACTACGAGCAGTACTTC CASSGGPYYEQYF
TRBJ2-7 few NA TRBV6-5 TGTGCCAGCAGTTATTATAGAGTCCCCTACGAGCAGTACTTC CASSYYRVPYEQYF
TRBJ2-7 NA NA TRBV29-1 TGCAGCGTTGTTGTCCTGAGGAGCGAGCAGTACTTC CSVVVLRSEQYF
TRBJ1-2 NA NA TRBV7-8 TGTGCCAGCAGCAGCATTACTAACTATGGCTACACCTTC CASSSITNYGYTF
TRBJ1-5 NA NA TRBV6-6 TGTGCCAGCAGTCACGGGAGGACAAGCAATCAGCCCCAGCATTTT CASSHGRTSNQPQHF
TRBJ1-2 NA NA TRBV30 TGTGCCTGGAGTGTAATTGGGGGCGAAATTGGTGGCTACACCTTC CAWSVIGGEIGGYTF
TRBJ2-5 once NA TRBV6-1 TGTGCCAGCAGTCCACCCGGGTCCGTGGAGACCCAGTACTTC CASSPPGSVETQYF
TRBJ2-7 NA NA TRBV7-2 TGTGCCAGCAGCTCCCAGGCCTACGAGCAGTACTTC CASSSQAYEQYF
TRBJ2-3 NA TRBD2 TRBV7-2 TGTGCCAGCAGCTTGGGCGGGGGGAACACAGATACGCAGTATTTT CASSLGGGNTDTQYF
TRBJ1-6 few NA TRBV5-1 TGCGCCAGCAGCAGCGGGGATTCACCCCTCCACTTT CASSSGDSPLHF
TRBJ1-1 NA NA TRBV25-1 TGTGCCAGCAGGGACAGACCGAACACTGAAGCTTTCTTT CASRDRPNTEAFF
TRBJ2-4 NA NA TRBV6-1 TGTGCCAGCAGTGAGGGATCCAAAAACATTCAGTACTTC CASSEGSKNIQYF
TRBJ2-3 NA TRBD2 TRBV18 TGTGCCAGCTCACCGACTAGCACTAGCACAGATACGCAGTATTTT CASSPTSTSTDTQYF
TRBJ2-1 once TRBD2 TRBV2 TGTGCCAGCATAAAGGCTAGCGGGGGGAACAATGAGCAGTTCTTC CASIKASGGNNEQFF
TRBJ2-5 NA NA TRBV5-1 TGCGCCAGCACAGCCCAAGAGACCCAGTACTTC CASTAQETQYF
TRBJ1-6 NA TRBD1 TRBV30 TGTGCCGGAAATGGACAGGGAGGGTTGGCCCTCCACTTT CAGNGQGGLALHF
TRBJ2-7 NA NA TRBV5-1 TGCGCCAGCAGCCGTGGTGCGGTTTACGAGCAGTACTTC CASSRGAVYEQYF
TRBJ2-1 few NA TRBV2 TGTGCCAGCAGTGAAGCGGGCGGTGAGCAGTTCTTC CASSEAGGEQFF
TRBJ2-7 NA NA TRBV10-3 TGTGCCATCAGTCGGACTGCTGACTACGAGCAGTACTTC CAISRTADYEQYF
TRBJ1-1 once NA TRBV12-5 TGTGCTAGTGGTTTAAGGGAGAACACTGAAGCTTTCTTT CASGLRENTEAFF
TRBJ2-3 few TRBD1 TRBV2 TGTGCCAGCTCACAGGACAGGGGTACAGATACGCAGTATTTT CASSQDRGTDTQYF
TRBJ2-7 NA TRBD2 TRBV25-1 TGTGCCAGCACGGGGGGAGTTGGCTACGAGCAGTACTTC CASTGGVGYEQYF
TRBJ2-1 NA NA TRBV4-1 TGCGCCAGCAGCCCCAACCCGGTCGATGAGCAGTTCTTC CASSPNPVDEQFF
TRBJ1-1 NA NA TRBV18 TGTGCCAGCTCACCGTCCGGGACAGAAGCTTTCTTT CASSPSGTEAFF
TRBJ2-1 NA NA TRBV28 TGTGCCAGCAGTTTACCACAGGGCTCCTACAATGAGCAGTTCTTC CASSLPQGSYNEQFF
TRBJ1-5 NA NA TRBV30 TGTGCCTGGAGAGCTCCAGGGCATAGCAATCAGCCCCAGCATTTT CAWRAPGHSNQPQHF
TRBJ2-3 once NA TRBV9 TGTGCCAGCAGCCACGGGGAGATCACAGATACGCAGTATTTT CASSHGEITDTQYF